This is a list of T cell receptor beta chains from one sample in a study of blood T cell repertoires in COVID-19. Measured with immunoSEQ multiplex PCR; TCRdb has only the in-frame clones, and not every one. This sample carries under 150,000 clones, roughly four fifths of them seen once, and the ten largest clones take about 10%. Material for sequencing was peripheral blood. The receptors were gathered from a human donor in a cohort sampled during active COVID-19. Each CDR3 is given without its conserved first and last residue. Clone size is stated in some rows and not others, as once, few, many or a class when expanded.

J gene: TRBJ2-3; clone size: .; V gene: TRBV6-2/TRBV6-3; CDR3 protein: ASSYETGEGVSTDTQY
J gene: TRBJ2-1; clone size: .; V gene: TRBV30; CDR3 protein: ALEADREYNEQF
J gene: TRBJ2-1; clone size: .; V gene: TRBV5-4; CDR3 protein: ASSRTGTSYNEQF
J gene: TRBJ1-1; clone size: .; V gene: TRBV6-5; CDR3 protein: ASSYSRGPEAF
J gene: TRBJ2-7; clone size: .; V gene: TRBV27; CDR3 protein: ASSLRDREDEQY
J gene: TRBJ2-2; clone size: .; V gene: TRBV5-6; CDR3 protein: ASSLDPSFSPGELF
J gene: TRBJ2-7; clone size: .; V gene: TRBV5-3; CDR3 protein: ARRWSGGHLYEQY
J gene: TRBJ1-1; clone size: once; V gene: TRBV12-3/TRBV12-4; CDR3 protein: ASKSRDGTEAF
J gene: TRBJ2-6; clone size: .; V gene: TRBV9; CDR3 protein: ASSPTHRGLYGANVLT
J gene: TRBJ2-5; clone size: few; V gene: TRBV24-1; CDR3 protein: ATSDPRDRSPTQY
J gene: TRBJ2-7; clone size: .; V gene: TRBV6-5; CDR3 protein: ASSYDQGTYEQY
J gene: TRBJ2-5; clone size: .; V gene: TRBV6-2/TRBV6-3; CDR3 protein: ASSWRGRKEETQY
J gene: TRBJ1-2; clone size: .; V gene: TRBV30; CDR3 protein: AWTGQHYGYT
J gene: TRBJ2-2; clone size: .; V gene: TRBV5-5; CDR3 protein: ASSLDREFTGELF
J gene: TRBJ1-1; clone size: few; V gene: TRBV11-3; CDR3 protein: ASSWTVNTEAF
J gene: TRBJ1-2; clone size: once; V gene: TRBV6-4; CDR3 protein: ASSEGGQGLPLYGYT
J gene: TRBJ1-4; clone size: .; V gene: TRBV18; CDR3 protein: ASSPIEGGNEKLF
J gene: TRBJ1-2; clone size: .; V gene: TRBV7-9; CDR3 protein: ASSLRGARTNYGYT
J gene: TRBJ2-1; clone size: .; V gene: TRBV19; CDR3 protein: ATSSYGQGLYEQF
J gene: TRBJ2-7; clone size: once; V gene: TRBV15; CDR3 protein: ATSRDRGLPSEQY
J gene: TRBJ2-2; clone size: .; V gene: TRBV12-5; CDR3 protein: ASGLVRNRELF
J gene: TRBJ2-1; clone size: .; V gene: TRBV5-1; CDR3 protein: ASSLVGVAGYNEQF
J gene: TRBJ2-7; clone size: .; V gene: TRBV6-5; CDR3 protein: ASNGRGAAYEQY
J gene: TRBJ1-1; clone size: .; V gene: TRBV6-1; CDR3 protein: ASSERDSVPNTEAF
J gene: TRBJ2-5; clone size: .; V gene: TRBV3-1/TRBV3-2; CDR3 protein: ASSPPASGTGTQY